Following are 21 T cell receptor beta chains from one sample sequenced in a study of control samples from healthy donors and cancer patients. Sequenced by immunoSEQ multiplex PCR; TCRdb stores in-frame clones only, minus some. This table holds around 50,000 clones, approximately 96% found once. The sequenced material came from blood. Receptors originate from a woman younger than 45 in good health.

The gene calls are TRBV6-5 and TRBJ2-7, with a tentative D call TRBD1 (7 bases). Trimming took off 6 bases at V and 1 base at J, with 13 bases between the two ends. This CDR3 is built from 14 residues. Germline values: CDR1 MNHEY, CDR2 SVGAGI. The CDR3 DNA follows: TGTGCCAGCAGAATGCAGGGGGGATCCTACGAGCAGTACTTC. Amino acid sequence: CASRMQGGSYEQYF.

The rearrangement links TRBV11-2 to TRBJ1-2, with D perhaps TRBD1 (6 bases). This CDR3 has 13 amino acids. CDR1 SGHAT and CDR2 FQNNGV come from the germline V gene. V was trimmed by 5 bases and J by 6 bases, leaving 13 bases between them. CDR3 nucleotides: TGTGCCAGCAGCCTCGGGACATACCATGGCTACACCTTC. This gives the protein CASSLGTYHGYTF.

The chain combines TRBV7-9 with TRBJ2-7, with D unclear. This CDR3 is built from 14 residues. V was cut by 0 bases and J by 0 bases, with 6 bases left in between. Looked up from germline, CDR1 is SEHNR and CDR2 is FQNEAQ (reference sequence). The DNA for the CDR3 is TGTGCCAGCAGCTTAGCGCTGGCCTCCTACGAGCAGTACTTC. Translated, it gives CASSLALASYEQYF.

The table lists this clone with a count of one. The V gene is TRBV6-5, the J gene TRBJ2-2, with 8 bases lining up with TRBD1. Germline assignment: CDR1 MNHEY and CDR2 SVGAGI. The V gene end was trimmed by 2 bases and the J gene end by 8 bases; junction bases not matched to a gene: 10. The CDR3 covers 16 residues. Here the CDR3 reads CASSYGQGASQGELFF. The CDR3 DNA follows: TGTGCCAGCAGTTACGGTCAGGGGGCCTCCCAGGGGGAGCTGTTTTTT.

This chain joins TRBV5-6 and TRBJ1-5; D gene unclear. The CDR3 is 15 residues long. V lost 7 bases to trimming and J lost 1 base, with 15 bases between them. The germline gives CDR1 SGHDT, CDR2 YYEEEE. In DNA form, the CDR3 reads TGTGCCAGCCGCGCTCGCCGATCCAGCAATCAGCCCCAGCATTTT. It is translated as CASRARRSSNQPQHF. Using reference TRBV5-6 and TRBJ1-5 for the parts outside the CDR3, the full variable domain is DAGVTQSPTHLIKTRGQQVTLRCSPKSGHDTVSWYQQALGQGPQFIFQYYEEEERQRGNFPDRFSGHQFPNYSSELNVNALLLGDSALYLCASRARRSSNQPQHFGDGTRLSIL.

The gene calls are TRBV4-2 and TRBJ1-5, with a tentative D call TRBD1 (5 bases). The CDR3 is 16 amino acids. The V end was cut by 0 bases, the J end by 8 bases, with 17 bases between. In germline, CDR1 is LGHNA, CDR2 YNFKEQ. CDR3: CASSQDAGQGLKPQHF. CDR3 bases: TGTGCCAGCAGCCAAGATGCGGGGCAGGGCCTAAAGCCCCAGCATTTT.

V is TRBV15 and J is TRBJ2-1; 7 nucleotides align to TRBD2. Germline trimming cut 6 bases from V and 3 bases from J; bases unmatched to any gene: 8. CDR1 and CDR2 from the germline V gene are LNHNV and YYDKDF (reference sequence). The CDR3 spans 15 residues. CDR3: CATRVGREGYNEQFF. The CDR3 DNA follows: TGTGCCACCAGGGTGGGGAGGGAGGGCTACAATGAGCAGTTCTTC. The entire variable domain, with the rest obtained from reference TRBV15 and TRBJ2-1, is as follows: DAMVIQNPRYQVTQFGKPVTLSCSQTLNHNVMYWYQQKSSQAPKLLFHYYDKDFNNEADTPDNFQSRRPNTSFCFLDIRSPGLGDTAMYLCATRVGREGYNEQFFGPGTRLTVL.

The CDR3 region is CASSQGTSGNYEQYF. CDR3 nucleotides: TGTGCCAGCAGCCAGGGGACTAGCGGGAACTACGAGCAGTACTTC. The chain carries TRBV4-2 and TRBJ2-7; 13 positions agree with TRBD2. J lost 3 bases, V lost 3 bases, and 2 bases had no gene match. The length of the CDR3 is 15 residues. The germline gives CDR1 LGHNA, CDR2 YNFKEQ.

This clone was seen just once. The chain links TRBV5-3 to TRBJ2-3; D perhaps matches TRBD2 (5 bases). TRBV5-3 is an ORF, with its function uncertain. The V end lost 4 bases, the J end lost 0 bases, and 18 bases lay between the germline ends. This CDR3 is built from 17 residues. CDR3 amino acids: CARSPEASGVSTDTQYF. The CDR3 region has the DNA TGTGCCAGAAGCCCGGAGGCATCCGGGGTGAGCACAGATACGCAGTATTTT.

V and J are TRBV7-3 and TRBJ2-2, with D tentatively TRBD1 (6 bases). This CDR3 spans 17 amino acids. Trimming removed 1 base from V and 7 bases from J, with 19 bases in between. Germline V lookup: CDR1 SGHTA, CDR2 FQGTGA. CDR3 nucleotides: TGTGCCAGCAGCTTAAGCCCCTACAGGGTCCCTAGCGGGGAGCTGTTTTTT. It is translated as CASSLSPYRVPSGELFF.

The chain employs TRBV5-1 and TRBJ2-3; D may match TRBD1 or TRBD2 (5 bases each). This CDR3 contains 13 residues. Trimming took off 6 bases at V and 0 bases at J, with 8 bases between the two ends. From germline, CDR1 is SGHRS and CDR2 YFSETQ. CDR3: CASTGPSTDTQYF. In DNA, the CDR3 is TGCGCCAGCACGGGACCGAGCACAGATACGCAGTATTTT.

This clone showed up just once. V gene TRBV2 combines with J gene TRBJ1-4, with 7 bases matching TRBD1. Germline CDR1 and CDR2: SNHLY and FYNNEI. The CDR3 runs 14 residues. The V segment lost 4 bases and the J segment 7 bases; nucleotides outside the gene matches: 6. This chain's CDR3 is CASSVGRGSEKLFF. The DNA for the CDR3 is TGTGCCAGCAGTGTCGGCAGGGGGAGTGAAAAACTGTTTTTT.

This chain joins TRBV28 and TRBJ1-6; D possibly corresponds to TRBD1 (6 bases). From germline, CDR1 is MDHEN and CDR2 SYDVKM. Trimming cost V 7 bases and J 5 bases, with 9 bases left between them. CDR3 length equals 13 residues. In DNA, the CDR3 is TGTGCCAGCAAAAGGGGGAATAATTCACCCCTCCACTTT. Its protein product is CASKRGNNSPLHF.

The CDR3 region is CASRNSNQPQHF. The CDR3 coding sequence is TGTGCCAGCAGGAATAGCAATCAGCCCCAGCATTTT. This sequence joins TRBV12-3 or TRBV12-4 and TRBJ1-5; D is undetermined. The CDR3 runs to 12 residues. V dropped 6 bases and J dropped 0 bases, with 3 bases sitting between them.

V usage is TRBV7-6 and J usage is TRBJ2-1; TRBD1 matches 9 bases. The germline V gene encodes CDR1 SGHVS and CDR2 FNYEAQ. V lost 1 base, J lost 7 bases, and 11 bases stayed unmatched. CDR3 size: 17 residues. CDR3 sequence reads: CASSLVNDRGSLNEQFF. DNA of the CDR3: TGTGCCAGCAGCTTAGTCAATGACAGGGGGTCTCTGAATGAGCAGTTCTTC.

The chain joins TRBV30 to TRBJ2-1; 10 bases align to TRBD2. This CDR3 region has 19 residues. V lost 8 bases and J lost 7; bases outside the gene matches: 26. Germline CDR1 and CDR2: GTSNPN and SVGIG (reference sequence). The CDR3 DNA sequence: TGTGCCGTACACGAGGGACAGCCAGCGGGAGGGCTAAGATGGAATGAGCAGTTCTTC. As protein: CAVHEGQPAGGLRWNEQFF.

Concerning this clone itself: Within the sample, other DNA sequences also encode this same CDR3. The chain joins TRBV20-1 to TRBJ2-3, with D possibly being TRBD2 (5 bases). In germline, CDR1 is DFQATT, CDR2 SNEGSKA (reference sequence). V lost 5 bases and J 5 bases, leaving 8 bases between the germline ends. The CDR3 runs to 11 residues. This CDR3 reads CSARSGDTQYF. The CDR3 DNA follows: TGCAGTGCTCGAAGCGGAGATACGCAGTATTTT.

The chain is built from TRBV14 and TRBJ2-4; 7 bases fit TRBD1. The CDR3 sequence is 13 residues long. Germline loops: CDR1 SGHDN, CDR2 FVKESK. Trimming took 4 bases from V and 5 from J; bases not matched to a gene: 2. The CDR3 DNA follows: TGTGCCAGCAGCCCGGGACAGCAAAACATTCAGTACTTC. Translation gives CASSPGQQNIQYF. Full variable domain (missing parts from reference TRBV14 and TRBJ2-4): EAGVTQFPSHSVIEKGQTVTLRCDPISGHDNLYWYRRVMGKEIKFLLHFVKESKQDESGMPNNRFLAERTGGTYSTLKVQPAELEDSGVYFCASSPGQQNIQYFGAGTRLSVL.

The CDR3 DNA is TGTGCCTGGAGTGTAGGGGACACCGGGGAGCTGTTTTTT. Translation gives CAWSVGDTGELFF. The chain is built from TRBV30 and TRBJ2-2; D is perhaps TRBD1 (5 bases). Deletions cut 0 bases from V and 3 bases from J, with 5 bases between. Per germline, CDR1 GTSNPN and CDR2 SVGIG (reference sequence). This CDR3 region has 13 residues.

This chain uses TRBV28 with TRBJ2-1; TRBD2 matches at 7 bases. V was pared by 6 bases and J by 5 bases, with 4 bases of the junction left unmatched. This CDR3 spans 13 amino acids. In germline, CDR1 is MDHEN, CDR2 SYDVKM. The CDR3 protein is CASRISGDNEQFF. CDR3 coding DNA: TGTGCCAGCAGGATCAGCGGGGACAATGAGCAGTTCTTC.

This clone appeared once. The chain combines TRBV9 with TRBJ2-1; tentatively, D is TRBD1 (6 bases). Trimming removed 3 bases from V and 10 bases from J, with 20 bases in between. Germline V lookup: CDR1 SGDLS, CDR2 YYNGEE. This CDR3 comprises 15 residues. The CDR3 region has the DNA TGTGCCAGCAGCGGGGTAGGGGGTCCCTTATCGGAGCAGTTCTTC. This translates into CASSGVGGPLSEQFF. Full variable domain (missing parts from reference TRBV9 and TRBJ2-1): DSGVTQTPKHLITATGQRVTLRCSPRSGDLSVYWYQQSLDQGLQFLIQYYNGEERAKGNILERFSAQQFPDLHSELNLSSLELGDSALYFCASSGVGGPLSEQFFGPGTRLTVL.